The subject of this entry is one T cell receptor beta chain. V shed 5 bases, J shed 3 bases, and the junction held 10 bases outside the gene matches. The CDR3 contains 15 residues. Germline loops: CDR1 SEHNR, CDR2 FQNEAQ (reference sequence). Terminally differentiated effector memory CD45RA+ cells were excluded from the naive CD8 cells, which were CD45RO-negative and positively selected for CCR7. The sample originates from a study of shared clonotypes between healthy human individuals. Every subset had its genomic DNA shared out evenly among several immunoSEQ plates. The protocol was immunoSEQ multiplex PCR, while the TCRdb copy is restricted to in-frame clones and leaves out a portion. The sample lists about 750,000 clones; 80% to 95% were seen once.

This chain uses TRBV7-9 with TRBJ2-7, with 7 bases lining up with TRBD2. What was sequenced was naive CD8+ T cells sorted from blood. The clonotype comes from a man younger than 45 in good health. The CDR3 region has the DNA TGTGCCAGCAGCCCCCCGTCCAGCGGGATCTACGAGCAGTACTTC. Its protein is CASSPPSSGIYEQYF.